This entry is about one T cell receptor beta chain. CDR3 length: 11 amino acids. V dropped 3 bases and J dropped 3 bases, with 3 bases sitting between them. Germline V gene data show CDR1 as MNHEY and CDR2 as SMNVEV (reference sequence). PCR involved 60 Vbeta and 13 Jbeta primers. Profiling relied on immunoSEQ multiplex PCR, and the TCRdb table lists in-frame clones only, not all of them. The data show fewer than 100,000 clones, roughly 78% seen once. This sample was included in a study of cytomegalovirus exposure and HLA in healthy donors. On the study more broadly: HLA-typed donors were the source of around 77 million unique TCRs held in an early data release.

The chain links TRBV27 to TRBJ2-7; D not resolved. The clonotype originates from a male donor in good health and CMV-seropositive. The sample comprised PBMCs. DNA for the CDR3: TGTGCCAGCAGTTTCGGCTACGAGCAGTACTTC. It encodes CASSFGYEQYF.